This is a list of T cell receptor beta chains from one sample in a study of vaccination and CD4 T cells after COVID-19. Their antigens remain unidentified. TCRdb reanalysed the PCR reads using MiXCR and keeps one entry per CDR3 protein. The repertoire holds about 8,800 distinct CDR3 sequences, with 60% as singletons. Specimen: cultured CD4+ T cells from blood, collected after SARS-CoV-2 vaccination. These receptors were collected from a human donor with COVID-19. CDR3s include the opening cysteine and the closing phenylalanine or tryptophan. D genes are given only for firm matches. Expanded clones get a size class; other rows say once, few or many, or leave the size out.

abundance,j_gene,d_gene,v_gene,CDR3aa,CDR3nt
.,TRBJ1-2,.,TRBV6-1,CASSESGGNYGYTF,TGTGCCAGCAGTGAGTCCGGGGGCAACTATGGCTACACCTTC
few,TRBJ2-3,TRBD2,TRBV20-1,CSARVLAGGRTDTQYF,TGCAGTGCTAGAGTGCTAGCGGGGGGGCGCACAGATACGCAGTATTTT
.,TRBJ2-3,.,TRBV4-2,CASSSPSQTDTQYF,TGTGCCAGCAGCTCCCCATCTCAGACAGATACGCAGTATTTT
.,TRBJ1-1,.,TRBV11-2,CASSLTGYGTEAFF,TGTGCCAGCAGCTTGACGGGCTATGGCACTGAAGCTTTCTTT
once,TRBJ1-6,.,TRBV30,CAWSGANTYNSPLHF,TGTGCCTGGAGCGGGGCGAATACCTATAATTCACCCCTCCACTTT
.,TRBJ2-3,TRBD2,TRBV2,CASTVRRASGGAGRGYF,TGTGCCAGCACCGTCCGGCGGGCTAGCGGGGGGGCGGGCCGCGGGTATTTT
.,TRBJ2-7,.,TRBV7-2,CASSLHDSYEQYF,TGTGCCAGCAGCTTACACGACTCCTACGAGCAGTACTTC
.,TRBJ2-1,.,TRBV15,CATSRRQSPYNEQFF,TGTGCCACCAGCAGAAGACAGTCACCGTACAATGAGCAGTTCTTC
.,TRBJ2-7,.,TRBV15,CATSIAWGRDYEQYF,TGTGCCACCAGCATCGCATGGGGTAGGGACTACGAGCAGTACTTC
.,TRBJ1-2,TRBD1,TRBV11-2,CASSSDRGRRGYTF,TGTGCCAGCAGCTCGGACAGGGGTCGGAGGGGCTACACCTTC
once,TRBJ2-1,.,TRBV6-2/TRBV6-3,CASSYRGRLSYNEQFF,TGTGCCAGCAGTTACAGGGGTAGGCTTAGCTACAATGAGCAGTTCTTC
.,TRBJ2-7,.,TRBV7-2,CASSLARDSYEQYF,TGTGCCAGCAGCTTAGCGCGGGATTCCTACGAGCAGTACTTC
once,TRBJ1-5,.,TRBV6-2/TRBV6-3,CASRAGLVRNQPQHF,TGTGCCAGCCGCGCTGGCCTGGTCCGCAATCAGCCCCAGCATTTT
.,TRBJ1-1,.,TRBV19,CASTGGPNTEAFF,TGTGCCAGTACTGGGGGACCAAACACTGAAGCTTTCTTT
medium-sized,TRBJ2-1,TRBD1,TRBV7-2,CASSVEVTGAREQFF,TGTGCCAGCAGCGTTGAAGTGACAGGGGCTCGGGAGCAGTTCTTC
.,TRBJ1-1,.,TRBV20-1,CSASVDTEAFF,TGCAGTGCTAGCGTTGACACTGAAGCTTTCTTT
.,TRBJ2-2,TRBD2,TRBV6-1,CASRGLAFGELFF,TGTGCCAGCAGGGGACTAGCTTTCGGGGAGCTGTTTTTT
.,TRBJ2-3,TRBD2,TRBV6-1,CASSTTAGGQDTQYF,TGTGCCAGCAGTACTACCGCGGGGGGCCAAGATACGCAGTATTTT
.,TRBJ1-2,.,TRBV5-4,CASSFGTDYGYTF,TGTGCCAGCAGCTTCGGGACGGACTATGGCTACACCTTC
.,TRBJ2-3,TRBD2,TRBV19,CASSSGTSGVSTDTQYF,TGTGCCAGTAGTTCAGGGACTAGCGGGGTTAGCACAGATACGCAGTATTTT
.,TRBJ1-6,TRBD1,TRBV7-9,CASSQRDRGNSPLHF,TGTGCCAGCAGCCAGAGGGACAGGGGTAATTCACCCCTCCACTTT
large,TRBJ2-7,.,TRBV19,CASSVGQQNEQYF,TGTGCCAGTAGTGTCGGACAGCAAAACGAGCAGTACTTC
few,TRBJ2-2,TRBD2,TRBV19,CASSAMGGVSTGELFF,TGTGCCAGTAGTGCCATGGGAGGGGTGAGCACCGGGGAGCTGTTTTTT
few,TRBJ2-4,.,TRBV7-9,CASSTREAKNIQYF,TGTGCCAGCAGCACCCGAGAGGCCAAAAACATTCAGTACTTC
.,TRBJ2-5,TRBD2,TRBV7-2,CASSSTSGGARETQYF,TGTGCCAGCAGCTCAACTAGCGGGGGGGCCCGGGAGACCCAGTACTTC
once,TRBJ1-1,.,TRBV19,CASSILGGTEAFF,TGTGCCAGTAGTATCTTGGGGGGCACTGAAGCTTTCTTT
.,TRBJ1-3,.,TRBV20-1,CSAWGDSGNTIYF,TGCAGTGCCTGGGGGGACTCTGGAAACACCATATATTTT
few,TRBJ2-7,.,TRBV15,CATSRQTGAEAYEQYF,TGTGCCACCAGCAGACAAACAGGTGCGGAAGCCTACGAGCAGTACTTC
.,TRBJ1-3,.,TRBV6-5,CASSYSQTGNTIYF,TGTGCCAGCAGTTACTCCCAGACTGGAAACACCATATATTTT
once,TRBJ2-7,TRBD2,TRBV20-1,CSAEGAGGPEQYF,TGCAGTGCCGAAGGCGCGGGGGGGCCCGAGCAGTACTTC
.,TRBJ1-5,TRBD1,TRBV19,CASSFLGQGNQPQHF,TGTGCCAGTAGCTTCTTAGGACAGGGGAACCAGCCCCAGCATTTT
.,TRBJ1-5,TRBD1,TRBV6-5,CASSYSGQGPSQPQHF,TGTGCCAGCAGTTATAGCGGACAGGGCCCTAGTCAGCCCCAGCATTTT
.,TRBJ1-5,.,TRBV6-1,CASRQGSGQPQHF,TGTGCCAGCAGACAGGGTTCGGGACAGCCCCAGCATTTT
.,TRBJ1-2,.,TRBV6-5,CASSYSGGRGAFRGYTF,TGTGCCAGCAGTTACTCCGGGGGAAGAGGAGCTTTCAGAGGCTACACCTTC
.,TRBJ2-5,.,TRBV18,CASSPQETQYF,TGTGCCAGCTCTCCGCAAGAGACCCAGTACTTC
.,TRBJ2-1,TRBD2,TRBV19,CASRGLAGGGNEQFF,TGTGCCAGTAGGGGACTAGCGGGGGGTGGTAATGAGCAGTTCTTC
.,TRBJ1-3,.,TRBV6-5,CASSYAGRDYSGNTIYF,TGTGCCAGCAGTTACGCGGGACGGGACTACTCTGGAAACACCATATATTTT
few,TRBJ2-3,TRBD1,TRBV12-3/TRBV12-4,CASSPDRALLNTQYF,TGTGCCAGCAGCCCGGACAGGGCGTTGCTGAATACGCAGTATTTT
.,TRBJ2-2,TRBD2,TRBV20-1,CSAESGGVLGELFF,TGCAGTGCTGAGAGCGGGGGAGTCCTGGGGGAGCTGTTTTTT
.,TRBJ1-3,.,TRBV6-1,CASLSSGNTIYF,TGTGCCAGCTTGAGCTCTGGAAACACCATATATTTT
medium-sized,TRBJ1-5,.,TRBV6-2/TRBV6-3,CASSYRDQPQHF,TGTGCCAGCAGTTACAGAGATCAGCCCCAGCATTTT